This T cell receptor beta chain was profiled in a study of blood T cell repertoires in COVID-19. Looking at the study overall: Italy, Spain and the United States were the sources of the convalescent and acute COVID-19 samples.

Seattle participants joined during active infection and were tracked over time. The CDR3 is made up of 12 amino acids. The germline gives CDR1 SGHVS, CDR2 FQNEAQ. Deletions cut 5 bases from V and 7 bases from J, with 12 bases between. In the original analysis: Amplification of reference gene primers provided the estimated nucleated cell counts. Data came from immunoSEQ multiplex PCR; TCRdb stores just in-frame clones and leaves some out. Clone size and the V and J calls come from that table; the DNA yielded D and trimming. The sample contains 100,000 to 150,000 clones, roughly nine tenths of which appear only once.

This sequence originates from a man aged 55 to 70 with COVID-19, enrolled during active disease. V is TRBV7-8 and J is TRBJ2-7; D might be TRBD2 (5 bases). The sequenced material came from peripheral blood. The CDR3 region is CASSPSGVEQYF. The CDR3 DNA sequence: TGTGCCAGCAGCCCCTCCGGGGTGGAGCAGTACTTC.